Each of the 27 T cell receptor beta chains below was sequenced from the same sample in a study of T cells expressing NK-cell markers. TCRdb reprocessed the 5' RACE reads, keeping one entry per CDR3 protein, no DNA. Its clone listing holds about 460,000 distinct CDR3 sequences. What was sequenced was blood T cells: a sorted CD56 or NKG2C T cell subset, CD4+ or CD8+ T cells, or bulk PBMC T cells (not recorded which). Receptors were obtained from a woman in her forties or fifties in good health.

The gene calls are TRBV6-1 and TRBJ1-5; TCRdb's D gene call, TRBD1, goes unchecked for lack of DNA. The length of the CDR3 is 13 residues. Germline CDR1 is MNHNS and CDR2 is SASEGT. The CDR3 loop reads CASDPTGDQPQHF.

V is TRBV5-1 and J is TRBJ2-1; the D call from TCRdb, TRBD1, cannot be confirmed without DNA. The CDR3 is 12 residues long. Germline V lookup: CDR1 SGHRS, CDR2 YFSETQ. This CDR3 reads CASSFSRAEQFF.

This chain joins TRBV20-1 and TRBJ2-1; the TCRdb D gene call, TRBD2, has no DNA to confirm it. This CDR3 is 14 amino acids long. Germline V CDR1 and CDR2: DFQATT, SNEGSKA (reference sequence). The CDR3: CSARRSLGAFEQFF.

The J gene is TRBJ2-3, the V gene TRBV5-1; TCRdb gives TRBD2 as the D gene, but with no DNA this cannot be confirmed. There are 14 residues in the CDR3. The germline V gene has CDR1 SGHRS and CDR2 YFSETQ. CDR3 in amino acids: CASSWREGSDTQYF.

The chain has TRBV24-1 and TRBJ2-3. Germline V CDR1 and CDR2: KGHDR, SFDVKD. The CDR3 runs 17 residues. CDR3 loop: CATSDLRDAPSTDTQYF.

This chain joins TRBV15 and TRBJ2-3; the TRBD2 assignment by TCRdb is unverifiable without DNA. CDR1 is LNHNV and CDR2 is YYDKDF in the germline V gene (reference sequence). The CDR3 is made up of 16 amino acids. The CDR3 loop reads CATSREAGLRTDTQYF.

The chain couples TRBV12-3 or TRBV12-4 to TRBJ2-3; TCRdb's D call of TRBD1 is untestable without DNA. The CDR3 totals 14 residues. This CDR3 reads CASSLVGQGDTQYF.

The chain carries TRBV28 and TRBJ2-7. Germline V gene lookup returns CDR1 MDHEN and CDR2 SYDVKM. CDR3 size: 11 residues. CDR3 residues: CASSYRSEQYF.

The chain recombines TRBV7-6 with TRBJ2-3; lacking DNA, the TRBD1 call made by TCRdb goes unchecked. Germline CDR1 is SGHVS and CDR2 is FNYEAQ. The CDR3 covers 13 residues. This CDR3 is CASSGGNTDTQYF.

The chain has TRBV15 and TRBJ2-2. Germline V gives CDR1 LNHNV, CDR2 YYDKDF (reference sequence). The CDR3 contains 14 residues. The CDR3 region is CATSSRQNTGELFF. Looking up the rest from reference TRBV15 and TRBJ2-2 gives the full variable domain: DAMVIQNPRYQVTQFGKPVTLSCSQTLNHNVMYWYQQKSSQAPKLLFHYYDKDFNNEADTPDNFQSRRPNTSFCFLDIRSPGLGDTAMYLCATSSRQNTGELFFGEGSRLTVL.

This sequence joins TRBV11-2 and TRBJ2-5. Germline lookup yields CDR1 SGHAT and CDR2 FQNNGV. This CDR3 has 14 residues. The CDR3 loop is CASSLRTDGETQYF.

This chain uses TRBV4-1 with TRBJ2-1. Germline CDR1 reads MGHRA; CDR2 reads YSYEKL. The CDR3 sequence is 17 residues long. CDR3 loop: CASSQEGLASTYNEQFF.

This chain connects TRBV7-9 to TRBJ2-1; TCRdb's D call, TRBD1, is unchecked because there is no DNA. Germline V gene data show CDR1 as SEHNR and CDR2 as FQNEAQ (reference sequence). The CDR3 has 14 residues. The CDR3 protein is CASSHRLRGNEQFF.

The chain uses TRBV3-1 and TRBJ2-1. The CDR3 totals 15 residues. Germline V gives CDR1 LGHDT, CDR2 YNNKEL (reference sequence). The CDR3 region is CASSQDRFRYNEQFF.

This chain connects TRBV3-1 to TRBJ2-3; TCRdb's D call, TRBD2, is unchecked because there is no DNA. CDR1 LGHDT and CDR2 YNNKEL come from the germline V gene (reference sequence). The CDR3 contains 17 residues. The CDR3 loop is CASSQDLLAGRTDTQYF.

CDR3 residues: CSVEDRKANYGYTF. The rearrangement uses TRBV29-1 and TRBJ1-2. This CDR3 comprises 14 residues. The germline V gene encodes CDR1 SQVTM and CDR2 ANQGSEA.

V is TRBV5-1 and J is TRBJ2-7. CDR3 size: 14 residues. Germline V gene sequence: CDR1 SGHRS, CDR2 YFSETQ. CDR3 protein: CASRLALGPYEQYF.

V gene TRBV12-3 or TRBV12-4 combines with J gene TRBJ1-1. This CDR3 spans 11 amino acids. The CDR3 is CASSTGIAAFF.

This chain joins TRBV2 and TRBJ2-7; TCRdb gives TRBD1 as the D gene, but with no DNA this cannot be confirmed. The CDR3 contains 13 residues. Germline V gene lookup returns CDR1 SNHLY and CDR2 FYNNEI. CDR3 region: CASTETGIYEQYF.

The chain carries TRBV29-1 and TRBJ2-3. This CDR3 spans 11 amino acids. Germline V gene data show CDR1 as SQVTM and CDR2 as ANQGSEA. This CDR3 is CSVRRGDTQYF.

The chain recombines TRBV28 with TRBJ2-6. Per the germline V gene, CDR1 is MDHEN and CDR2 is SYDVKM. CDR3 length: 16 amino acids. The CDR3 reads CASSLRVGSGANVLTF.

The chain combines TRBV6-5 with TRBJ2-1; TCRdb names TRBD2, which stays unverified in the absence of DNA. This CDR3 spans 15 amino acids. Per the germline V gene, CDR1 is MNHEY and CDR2 is SVGAGI. The CDR3 here is CASSWGLASYNEQFF.

The CDR3 spells CASSLVGQGNSLHF. This rearrangement joins TRBV5-1 to TRBJ1-6; with no DNA, the TCRdb D assignment of TRBD1 cannot be verified. The CDR3 extends over 14 amino acids. Per the germline V gene, CDR1 is SGHRS and CDR2 is YFSETQ.

The chain employs TRBV19 and TRBJ2-2; lacking DNA, the TRBD1 call made by TCRdb goes unchecked. The CDR3 length is 17 residues. CDR1 is LNHDA and CDR2 is SQIVND in the germline V gene (reference sequence). CDR3 protein: CASSMRQPGTTTGELFF. The full variable domain, completed using reference TRBV19 and TRBJ2-2, is DGGITQSPKYLFRKEGQNVTLSCEQNLNHDAMYWYRQDPGQGLRLIYYSQIVNDFQKGDIAEGYSVSREKKESFPLTVTSAQKNPTAFYLCASSMRQPGTTTGELFFGEGSRLTVL.

The chain combines TRBV6-2 or TRBV6-3 with TRBJ2-3; absent DNA, TCRdb's TRBD2 call cannot be checked. This CDR3 comprises 16 residues. The germline V gene has CDR1 MNHEY and CDR2 SVGEGT. The CDR3 region is CASRIRGTSRTDTQYF.

V usage is TRBV5-1 and J usage is TRBJ2-1; checking the TCRdb D call of TRBD1 is not possible without DNA. From germline, CDR1 is SGHRS and CDR2 YFSETQ. The CDR3 contains 16 residues. The CDR3 spells CASSSYRGLQDNEQFF. Supplemented by reference TRBV5-1 and TRBJ2-1, the full variable domain reads KAGVTQTPRYLIKTRGQQVTLSCSPISGHRSVSWYQQTPGQGLQFLFEYFSETQRNKGNFPGRFSGRQFSNSRSEMNVSTLELGDSALYLCASSSYRGLQDNEQFFGPGTRLTVL.

The genes are TRBV5-1 and TRBJ2-3. This CDR3 is built from 14 residues. The germline V gene encodes CDR1 SGHRS and CDR2 YFSETQ. CDR3: CASSLGEEADTQYF.